Sequencing of this TCR beta chain was carried out in a study of shared clonotypes between healthy human individuals. CDR3 length: 12 residues. After removal of 4 bases from V and 9 bases from J, the junction contained 4 bases not matched to a gene. Germline-derived CDR1 and CDR2 are SGHNT and YYREEE (reference sequence). Measured with immunoSEQ multiplex PCR; TCRdb has only the in-frame clones, and not every one. The sample includes 2 million to 3 million clones, 80% to 95% seen only once; the top ten take 0.36%. Sequenced material: naive CD4+ T cells from PBMCs. Subset here: CD45RA+ positively selected. This chain connects TRBV5-4 to TRBJ2-1, with 7 nucleotides matching TRBD2. This clonotype originated in a man aged 18 to 29 in good health. Some clones in this sample may be carry-over from other donors' samples. CDR3 coding DNA: TGTGCCAGCAGCGGGGGAGGGGCTGAGCAGTTCTTC. Encoded protein: CASSGGGAEQFF.